The clone carrying this T cell receptor beta chain has a count of ten or more. Via MiXCR, TCRdb re-called the 5' RACE reads, giving one row per CDR3 protein. The sample lists some 900,000 distinct CDR3 sequences, approximately 13% occurring once. Germline V lookup: CDR1 DFQATT, CDR2 SNEGSKA (reference sequence). The ends were cut back, 0 bases at V and 1 base at J, with 6 bases in the middle. CDR3 size: 14 residues. This specimen comes from a study of identical twins. This sample also belongs to another study, concerning yellow fever vaccine responses in identical twins.

The receptor comes from a woman aged 18-29 years in good health. Sequencing was carried out using PBMCs. The chain is built from TRBV20-1 and TRBJ2-2; no firm D call. This CDR3 reads CSARDLQNTGELFF. Written as DNA, the CDR3 is TGCAGTGCTAGAGATCTCCAGAACACCGGGGAGCTGTTTTTT.